The rows below give T cell receptor beta chains drawn from one sample of a study of Ad26.COV2.S vaccination and SARS-CoV-2 variants. Sequencing was performed with immunoSEQ multiplex PCR; in TCRdb, only in-frame clones are kept and a portion is missing. Altogether about 350,000 clones are present, around 89% being singletons, with the ten largest covering approximately 5%. The input for sequencing was peripheral blood, taken in a trial of Ad26.COV2.S vaccine versus placebo. These receptors were collected from a person between 18 and 65 years old who received the Ad26.COV2.S COVID-19 vaccine or a placebo. Each CDR3 is given with its conserved first and last residue. Each record gives: D gene, clone size, CDR3 length, V gene, J gene, CDR3 DNA, CDR3 protein. D genes are given only for firm matches. Some rows have no size entry. The others give once, few or many, or a class for an expanded clone.

>NA|NA|14|TRBV9|TRBJ1-2
TGTGCCAGCAGCGCCCATGGCGGGAACTATGGCTACACCTTC
CASSAHGGNYGYTF
>NA|NA|18|TRBV3-1/TRBV3-2|TRBJ2-1
TGTGCCAGCAGCCAACGCCCTACCGGGACCCAATGGGGCAATGAGCAGTTCTTC
CASSQRPTGTQWGNEQFF
>NA|NA|16|TRBV6-5|TRBJ1-1
TGTGCCAGCAGTTACTCTCTCGGGGCAGGGCCCACTGAAGCTTTCTTT
CASSYSLGAGPTEAFF
>NA|NA|12|TRBV28|TRBJ2-7
TGTGCCAGCAGTTTGAAAGGCTACGAGCAGTACTTC
CASSLKGYEQYF
>NA|NA|15|TRBV10-2|TRBJ2-7
TGCGCCAGCAGTGAGTCTCGGACAAGTCCCTACGAGCAGTACTTC
CASSESRTSPYEQYF
>NA|NA|15|TRBV6-1|TRBJ1-6
TGTGCCAGCAGTGAAAGTCGCAGCAGTAATTCACCCCTCCACTTT
CASSESRSSNSPLHF
>NA|few|15|TRBV3-1/TRBV3-2|TRBJ1-2
TGTGCCAGCAGCCCGGACCCAGACGAAGACTATGGCTACACCTTC
CASSPDPDEDYGYTF
>NA|NA|14|TRBV28|TRBJ1-6
TGTGCCAGCAGTCTTAGGGTGGAAAATTCACCCCTCCACTTT
CASSLRVENSPLHF
>NA|NA|14|TRBV19|TRBJ1-2
TGTGCCAGTAGTATATCGGGACTGCACTATGGCTACACCTTC
CASSISGLHYGYTF
>NA|NA|16|TRBV28|TRBJ1-4
TGTGCCAGCAGTTTAACAGGAGATGCAACTAATGAAAAACTGTTTTTT
CASSLTGDATNEKLFF
>NA|NA|18|TRBV28|TRBJ2-5
TGTGCCAGCAGTTTATTCCAAACCGGACAGGGTCTAGCGGCTATTACGTACTTC
CASSLFQTGQGLAAITYF
>NA|NA|13|TRBV19|TRBJ2-3
TGTGCCAGTAGTTACGTTAGCACAGATACGCAGTATTTT
CASSYVSTDTQYF
>TRBD1|NA|18|TRBV10-3|TRBJ1-3
TGTGCCATCAGTGAGTCGAAGGGACAGGGGAACTCTGGAAACACCATATATTTT
CAISESKGQGNSGNTIYF
>TRBD2|NA|17|TRBV6-6|TRBJ2-5
TGTGCCAGCAGGCGACGGGGACTAGCGGAAAAACAAGAGACCCAGTACTTC
CASRRRGLAEKQETQYF
>NA|NA|14|TRBV29-1|TRBJ2-1
TGCAGCGTGGTGACAGGAGCCTCCTACAATGAGCAGTTCTTC
CSVVTGASYNEQFF
>TRBD2|once|15|TRBV2|TRBJ2-1
TGTGCCAGCAAATCGGGGACGGGGGGCTACAATGAGCAGTTCTTC
CASKSGTGGYNEQFF
>NA|NA|15|TRBV7-9|TRBJ2-3
TGTGCCAGCAGCACACCGGGACTTAACACAGATACGCAGTATTTT
CASSTPGLNTDTQYF
>TRBD1|once|15|TRBV7-8|TRBJ2-7
TGTGCCAGCAGCCAGGACAGGGGTTGGTCCTACGAGCAGTACTTC
CASSQDRGWSYEQYF
>NA|NA|14|TRBV7-2|TRBJ1-3
TGTGCCAGCAGCTTAGCGCTGATTGCGGCCACCATATATTTT
CASSLALIAATIYF
>TRBD1|few|20|TRBV18|TRBJ1-5
TGTGCCAGCTCACCCACGGGACAGGGGGCCGGTGGGCCCGTCAATCAGCCCCAGCATTTT
CASSPTGQGAGGPVNQPQHF
>TRBD1|once|17|TRBV28|TRBJ2-7
TGTGCCAGCAGGGGAACGGGACAGGGTACTGGGATCTACGAGCAGTACTTC
CASRGTGQGTGIYEQYF
>TRBD2|NA|18|TRBV7-2|TRBJ2-5
TGTGCCAGCAGCTTAGTTGGACTAGCGGGAGGTGAGGGGGAGACCCAGTACTTC
CASSLVGLAGGEGETQYF
>NA|NA|13|TRBV27|TRBJ2-3
TGTGCCAGCAGCCCCCGGAGGGGCGGTACGCAGTATTTT
CASSPRRGGTQYF
>NA|NA|15|TRBV4-1|TRBJ2-5
TGCGCCAGCAGCCAAGTGCACCTATCAGAGGGGACCCAGTACTTC
CASSQVHLSEGTQYF
>TRBD1|NA|21|TRBV28|TRBJ2-6
TGTGCCAGCAGTTTCCCTAGAGGGACAGGGGGCGGTCGCTCTGGGGCCAACGTCCTGACTTTC
CASSFPRGTGGGRSGANVLTF
>NA|NA|16|TRBV2|TRBJ2-7
TGTGCCAGCAGTGAAGTGGGGTCGGGCAGTTGGGACGAGCAGTACTTC
CASSEVGSGSWDEQYF
>NA|NA|13|TRBV28|TRBJ2-7
TGTGCCAGCAGTTATTCGGCTAGTAGGGAGCAGTACTTC
CASSYSASREQYF
>TRBD1|few|15|TRBV2|TRBJ1-2
TGTGCCAGCAGTGTGCTGGGACAGAGGGCCTATGGCTACACCTTC
CASSVLGQRAYGYTF
>TRBD1|NA|15|TRBV5-4|TRBJ2-1
TGTGCCAGCAGCGCCGGACAGGGACCGTACAATGAGCAGTTCTTC
CASSAGQGPYNEQFF
>NA|NA|15|TRBV18|TRBJ1-1
TGTGCCAGCTCACCACCACAGGGTCGGAACACTGAAGCTTTCTTT
CASSPPQGRNTEAFF
>NA|NA|13|TRBV30|TRBJ1-2
TGTGCCTGTAAAACAGGGTCAGACTATGGCTACACCTTC
CACKTGSDYGYTF
>TRBD2|NA|13|TRBV14|TRBJ2-7
TGTGCCAGCAGCCAAACCCTAGCGGGGGCGCAGTACTTC
CASSQTLAGAQYF
>TRBD1|NA|13|TRBV28|TRBJ1-2
TGTGCCAGCAGTGCGTCACAGGGGGGCGGCTACACCTTC
CASSASQGGGYTF
>TRBD1|NA|16|TRBV27|TRBJ1-5
TGTGCCAGCAGTTTATCAGGACAGGGAAAAGGTCAGCCCCAGCATTTT
CASSLSGQGKGQPQHF
>TRBD2|once|14|TRBV3-1/TRBV3-2|TRBJ2-3
TGTGCCAGCAGCCGTGCGGTAGCGGGAGATACGCAGTATTTT
CASSRAVAGDTQYF
>NA|NA|16|TRBV19|TRBJ2-2
TGTGCCAGTAGTATAGGCGGCGGACCGAACACCGGGGAGCTGTTTTTT
CASSIGGGPNTGELFF
>NA|few|15|TRBV19|TRBJ1-3
TGTGCCAGTAGTGTGGACAGCTCCTCTGGAAACACCATATATTTT
CASSVDSSSGNTIYF
>NA|NA|14|TRBV28|TRBJ2-5
TGTGCCAGCAGTTTATTGAGGGAGGAAGGGACCCAGTACTTC
CASSLLREEGTQYF
>TRBD2|NA|16|TRBV5-4|TRBJ2-3
TGTGCCAGCAGCTTGGTGGCGAGCGGGAGGGGAGATACGCAGTATTTT
CASSLVASGRGDTQYF
>TRBD2|once|14|TRBV5-4|TRBJ2-1
TGTGCCAGCAGCCCGGGGACTAGCCGCCATGAGCAGTTCTTC
CASSPGTSRHEQFF
>NA|NA|13|TRBV6-5|TRBJ1-1
TGTGCCAGTATGGGCGTGAGGGGGGCGGGAGCTTTCTTT
CASMGVRGAGAFF
>NA|NA|15|TRBV28|TRBJ2-3
TGTGCCAGCAGCCCGCTCGGACGGGACACAGATACGCAGTATTTT
CASSPLGRDTDTQYF
>NA|once|13|TRBV4-2|TRBJ1-2
TGTGCCAGCAGCCAAGAGGGGGCGGTTGGCTACACCTTC
CASSQEGAVGYTF
>NA|few|14|TRBV11-2|TRBJ2-3
TGTGCCAGCAGCTTCAATAGCTTAGGAGATACGCAGTATTTT
CASSFNSLGDTQYF
>NA|NA|18|TRBV7-6|TRBJ2-6
TGTGCCAGCAGCCCGAGGGTGCCCCCTTACTCTGGGGCCAACGTCCTGACTTTC
CASSPRVPPYSGANVLTF
>NA|NA|13|TRBV7-9|TRBJ2-5
TGTGCCAGCAGCTTCAGGGGAGAAGAGACCCAGTACTTC
CASSFRGEETQYF
>TRBD1|NA|18|TRBV28|TRBJ2-6
TGTGCCAGCAGTTTCCGACAGGGCTTTTCCTCTGGGGCCAACGTCCTGACTTTC
CASSFRQGFSSGANVLTF
>NA|few|12|TRBV5-1|TRBJ2-3
TGCGCCAGCAGCTTGGACTCAGATACGCAGTATTTT
CASSLDSDTQYF
>TRBD1|NA|16|TRBV5-1|TRBJ1-1
TGCGCCAGCAGCCTGACAGGGGTAGGACGGAACACTGAAGCTTTCTTT
CASSLTGVGRNTEAFF
>TRBD2|NA|16|TRBV4-3|TRBJ2-1
TGCGCCAGCAGCCAAGAACTAGCGGGAGGGTACAATGAGCAGTTCTTC
CASSQELAGGYNEQFF
>NA|NA|15|TRBV19|TRBJ1-2
TGTGCCAGTAACACAGACGAGGGACGGAACTATGGCTACACCTTC
CASNTDEGRNYGYTF
>NA|NA|11|TRBV6-2/TRBV6-3|TRBJ2-1
TGTGCCAGCGGCCTGAGATATGAGCAGTTCTTC
CASGLRYEQFF
>NA|once|13|TRBV18|TRBJ1-1
TGTGCCAGCTCCCCCTCGGTGGGCACTGAAGCTTTCTTT
CASSPSVGTEAFF
>NA|once|16|TRBV5-1|TRBJ2-2
TGCGCCAGCAGCTCCCCATCGGCGGGGCTCACCGGGGAGCTGTTTTTT
CASSSPSAGLTGELFF
>TRBD1|NA|15|TRBV5-1|TRBJ2-7
TGCGCCAGCAGCTGGGGGGACAGGGACGTCCACGAGCAGTACTTC
CASSWGDRDVHEQYF
>TRBD1|NA|15|TRBV28|TRBJ2-7
TGTGCCAGCAGTTTAGATTTCGGCAGGGGGAACGAGCAGTACTTC
CASSLDFGRGNEQYF